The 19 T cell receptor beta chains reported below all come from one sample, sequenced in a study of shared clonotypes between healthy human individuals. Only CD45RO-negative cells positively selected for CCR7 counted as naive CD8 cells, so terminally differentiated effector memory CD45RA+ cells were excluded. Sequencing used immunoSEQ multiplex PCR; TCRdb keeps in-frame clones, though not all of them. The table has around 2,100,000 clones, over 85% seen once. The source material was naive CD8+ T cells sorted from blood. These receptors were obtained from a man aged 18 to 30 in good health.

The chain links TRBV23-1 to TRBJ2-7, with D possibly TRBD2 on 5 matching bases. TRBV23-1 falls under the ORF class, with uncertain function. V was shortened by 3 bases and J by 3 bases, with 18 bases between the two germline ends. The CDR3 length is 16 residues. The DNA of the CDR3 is TGCGCCAGCAGTCACCCCCCGCCAAAGAGGGACTACGAGCAGTACTTC. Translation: CASSHPPPKRDYEQYF.

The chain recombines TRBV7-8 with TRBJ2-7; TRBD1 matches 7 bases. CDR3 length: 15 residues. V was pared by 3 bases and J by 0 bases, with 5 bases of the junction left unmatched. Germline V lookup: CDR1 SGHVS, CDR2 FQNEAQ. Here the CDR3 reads CASSLPGQSSYEQYF. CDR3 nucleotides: TGTGCCAGCAGCTTGCCGGGACAGAGCTCCTACGAGCAGTACTTC.

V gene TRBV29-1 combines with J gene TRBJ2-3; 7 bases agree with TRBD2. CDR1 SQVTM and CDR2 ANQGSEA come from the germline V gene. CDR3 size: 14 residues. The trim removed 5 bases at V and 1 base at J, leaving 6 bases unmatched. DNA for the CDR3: TGCAGCGTTCAAGGACTAGTCCGCACAGATACGCAGTATTTT. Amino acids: CSVQGLVRTDTQYF.

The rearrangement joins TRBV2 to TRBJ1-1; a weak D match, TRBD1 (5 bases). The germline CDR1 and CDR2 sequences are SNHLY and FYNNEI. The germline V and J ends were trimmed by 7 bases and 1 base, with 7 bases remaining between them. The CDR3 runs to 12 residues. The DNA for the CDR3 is TGTGCCAGCATCCAGGGGAACACTGAAGCTTTCTTT. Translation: CASIQGNTEAFF. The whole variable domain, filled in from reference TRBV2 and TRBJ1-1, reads EPEVTQTPSHQVTQMGQEVILRCVPISNHLYFYWYRQILGQKVEFLVSFYNNEISEKSEIFDDQFSVERPDGSNFTLKIRSTKLEDSAMYFCASIQGNTEAFFGQGTRLTVV.

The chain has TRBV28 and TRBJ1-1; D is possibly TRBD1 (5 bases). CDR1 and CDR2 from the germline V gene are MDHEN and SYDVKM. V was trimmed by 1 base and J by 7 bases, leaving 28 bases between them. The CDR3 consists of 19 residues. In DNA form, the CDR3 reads TGTGCCAGCAGTTTATTCGGTTCTAGGGGCGGACGGCAAGAGGATGAAGCTTTCTTT. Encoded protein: CASSLFGSRGGRQEDEAFF.

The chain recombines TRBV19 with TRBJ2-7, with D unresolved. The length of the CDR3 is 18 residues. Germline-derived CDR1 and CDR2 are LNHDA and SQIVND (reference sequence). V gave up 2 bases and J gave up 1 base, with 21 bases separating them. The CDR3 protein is CASSIRHPTDRPSYEQYF. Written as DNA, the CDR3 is TGTGCCAGTAGTATACGTCACCCCACGGACCGACCTTCCTACGAGCAGTACTTC.

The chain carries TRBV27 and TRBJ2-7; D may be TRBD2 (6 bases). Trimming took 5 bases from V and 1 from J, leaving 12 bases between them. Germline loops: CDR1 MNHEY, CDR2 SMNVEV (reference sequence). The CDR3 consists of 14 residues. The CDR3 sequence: CASSLARESYEQYF. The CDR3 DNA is TGTGCCAGCAGTCTAGCACGGGAGTCCTACGAGCAGTACTTC.

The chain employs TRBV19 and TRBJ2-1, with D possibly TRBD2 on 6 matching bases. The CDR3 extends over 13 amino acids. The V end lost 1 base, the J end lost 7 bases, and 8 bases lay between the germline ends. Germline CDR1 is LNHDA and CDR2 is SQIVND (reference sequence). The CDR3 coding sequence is TGTGCCAGTAGTATAGCGGGGGTGAATGAGCAGTTCTTC. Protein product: CASSIAGVNEQFF.

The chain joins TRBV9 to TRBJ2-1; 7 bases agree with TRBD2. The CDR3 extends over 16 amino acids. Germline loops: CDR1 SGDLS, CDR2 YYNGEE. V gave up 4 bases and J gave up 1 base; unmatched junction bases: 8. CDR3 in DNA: TGTGCCAGCAGCCCGCTTTGGGGGGGGTCCTACAATGAGCAGTTCTTC. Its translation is CASSPLWGGSYNEQFF.

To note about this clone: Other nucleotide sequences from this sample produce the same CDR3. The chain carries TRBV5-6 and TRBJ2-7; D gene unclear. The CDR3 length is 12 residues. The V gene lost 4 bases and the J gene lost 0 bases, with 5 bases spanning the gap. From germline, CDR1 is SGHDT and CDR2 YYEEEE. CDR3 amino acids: CASSLSSYEQYF. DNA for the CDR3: TGTGCCAGCAGCCTCAGCTCCTACGAGCAGTACTTC.

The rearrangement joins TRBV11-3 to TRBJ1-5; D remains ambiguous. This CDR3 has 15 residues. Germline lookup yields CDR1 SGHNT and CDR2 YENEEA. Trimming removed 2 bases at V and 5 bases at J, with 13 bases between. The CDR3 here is CASSLWGSPDQPQHF. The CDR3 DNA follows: TGTGCCAGCAGCTTATGGGGAAGCCCGGATCAGCCCCAGCATTTT.

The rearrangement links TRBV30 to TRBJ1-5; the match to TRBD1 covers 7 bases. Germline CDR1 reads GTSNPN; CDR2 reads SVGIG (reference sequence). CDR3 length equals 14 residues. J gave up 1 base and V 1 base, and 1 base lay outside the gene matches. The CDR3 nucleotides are TGTGCCTGGAGTGAGGGGGCGAGCAATCAGCCCCAGCATTTT. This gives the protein CAWSEGASNQPQHF.

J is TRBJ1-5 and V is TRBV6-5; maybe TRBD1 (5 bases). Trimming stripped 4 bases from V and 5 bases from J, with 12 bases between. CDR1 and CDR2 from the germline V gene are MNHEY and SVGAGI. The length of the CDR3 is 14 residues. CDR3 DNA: TGTGCCAGCAGTTTCGCGCAGGGATATCAGCCCCAGCATTTT. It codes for CASSFAQGYQPQHF.

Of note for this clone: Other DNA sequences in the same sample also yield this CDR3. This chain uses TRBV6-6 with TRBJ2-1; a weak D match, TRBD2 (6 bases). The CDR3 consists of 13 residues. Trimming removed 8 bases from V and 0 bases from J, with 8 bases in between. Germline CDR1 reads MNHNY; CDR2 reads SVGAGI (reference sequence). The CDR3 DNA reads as TGTGCCAGCGGGGGGTCCTCCTACAATGAGCAGTTCTTC. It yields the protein CASGGSSYNEQFF.

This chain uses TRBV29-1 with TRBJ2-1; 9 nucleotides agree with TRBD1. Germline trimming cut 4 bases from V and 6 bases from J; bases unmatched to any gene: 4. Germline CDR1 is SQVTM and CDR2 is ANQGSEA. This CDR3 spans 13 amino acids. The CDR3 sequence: CSVVGTGTNEQFF. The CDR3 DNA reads TGCAGCGTTGTAGGGACAGGGACCAATGAGCAGTTCTTC.

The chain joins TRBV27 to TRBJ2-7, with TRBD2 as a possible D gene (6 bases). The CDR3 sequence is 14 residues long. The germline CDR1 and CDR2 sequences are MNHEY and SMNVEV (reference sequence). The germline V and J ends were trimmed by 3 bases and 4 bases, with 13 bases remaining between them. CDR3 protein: CASSFGGVDYEQYF. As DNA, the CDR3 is TGTGCCAGCAGTTTCGGCGGGGTGGATTACGAGCAGTACTTC.

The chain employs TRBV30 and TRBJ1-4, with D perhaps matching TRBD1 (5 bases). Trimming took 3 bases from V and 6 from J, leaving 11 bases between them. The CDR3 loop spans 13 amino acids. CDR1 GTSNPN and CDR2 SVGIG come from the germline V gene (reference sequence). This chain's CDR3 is CAWSGTSDEKLFF. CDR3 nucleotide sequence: TGTGCCTGGAGCGGGACGTCAGATGAAAAACTGTTTTTT. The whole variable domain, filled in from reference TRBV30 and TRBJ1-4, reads SQTIHQWPATLVQPVGSPLSLECTVEGTSNPNLYWYRQAAGRGLQLLFYSVGIGQISSEVPQNLSASRPQDRQFILSSKKLLLSDSGFYLCAWSGTSDEKLFFGSGTQLSVL.

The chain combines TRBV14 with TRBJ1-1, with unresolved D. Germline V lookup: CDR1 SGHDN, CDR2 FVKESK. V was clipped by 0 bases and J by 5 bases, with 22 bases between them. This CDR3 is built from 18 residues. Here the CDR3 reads CASSQEGDVIRGRTEAFF. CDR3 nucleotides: TGTGCCAGCAGCCAAGAGGGCGATGTCATCCGAGGGCGGACTGAAGCTTTCTTT.

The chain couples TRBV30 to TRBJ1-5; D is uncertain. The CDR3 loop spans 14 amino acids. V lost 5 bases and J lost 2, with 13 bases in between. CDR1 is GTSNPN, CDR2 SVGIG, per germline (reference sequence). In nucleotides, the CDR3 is TGTGCCTGGTATCCTTGGCACGGCAATCAGCCCCAGCATTTT. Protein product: CAWYPWHGNQPQHF.